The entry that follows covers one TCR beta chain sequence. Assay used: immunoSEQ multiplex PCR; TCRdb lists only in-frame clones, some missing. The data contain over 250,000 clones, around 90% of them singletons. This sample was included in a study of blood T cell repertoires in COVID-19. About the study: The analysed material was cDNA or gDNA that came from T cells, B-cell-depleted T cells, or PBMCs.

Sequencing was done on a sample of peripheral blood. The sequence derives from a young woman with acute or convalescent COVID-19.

DNA of the CDR3: TGTGCCAGCAGTTTCATCGGAGCTTTCTTT. Translation: CASSFIGAFF. The gene calls are TRBV12-3 or TRBV12-4 and TRBJ1-1; D call uncertain. V dropped 3 bases and J dropped 10 bases, with 6 bases sitting between them. This CDR3 has 10 residues.